This T cell receptor (beta chain) was sequenced for a study of identifying expanded T cells in peripheral blood. General observations from the study: Roughly 2-week clone count variance significantly increased as total template count grew. Over about two and four weeks, about 15 and 19 clones changed, versus 1.2 between replicates.

The junction had 6 bases not matched to a gene; V was cut back by 8 bases and J by 8 bases. The CDR3 is 12 amino acids. Per germline, CDR1 GTSNPN and CDR2 SVGIG (reference sequence). Healthy donors had no documented immune events, such as infections, while sampled. Details on this clone: What it recognizes is unknown.

Profiling relied on immunoSEQ multiplex PCR, and the TCRdb table lists in-frame clones only, not all of them. The table lists about 100,000 clones, over 70% of them singletons. The source is a person between 18 and 70 years old in good health. V usage is TRBV30 and J usage is TRBJ1-6; 7 bases map to TRBD1. Sequenced input: blood. The CDR3 sequence: CAGSGGHSPLHF. The CDR3 nucleotides are TGTGCCGGATCAGGGGGGCATTCACCCCTCCACTTT.